Sequencing of this T cell receptor beta chain was carried out in a study of beta chain features in type 1 diabetes. Comment on this clone: Its antigen is unknown.

Study outcomes and limitations: VDJ junctions sequenced from type 1 diabetes patients showed fewer insertions and more deletions. For Type 1 diabetes patients, all four CD4+ subsets carried TCRB CDR3s that were moderately but significantly shorter. PCR might preferentially amplify shorter templates, equally in patients and controls.

There was one heparinised blood draw per donor, averaging around 100 mL. CD4+ cells of the naive, central memory, regulatory and stem cell-like memory types were sorted via CD45RO/CCR7/CD25/CD127/CD95/CD27. Investigators reverse transcribed all isolated RNA, so they sequenced expressed TCRB transcripts. Sequencing used immunoSEQ multiplex PCR; TCRdb keeps in-frame clones, though not all of them. Counted here are about 740,000 clones, over 10% occurring once; the ten biggest clones make up 0.022%. Germline CDR1 and CDR2: LNHNV and YYDKDF (reference sequence). The CDR3 sequence is 15 residues long. Losses at the gene ends were 0 bases for V and 4 bases for J; bases not matched to a gene: 4.

This sequence joins TRBV15 and TRBJ2-5; TRBD2 aligns across 8 bases. What was sequenced was naive CD4+ T cells from blood. This clonotype originated in a man aged 18 to 35 with type 1 diabetes. CDR3: CATSRDLSGGETQYF. The CDR3 nucleotides read TGTGCCACCAGCAGAGATCTCAGCGGGGGAGAGACCCAGTACTTC.